These 26 T cell receptor beta chains were all obtained from the same sample, sequenced in a study of metastatic and nonmetastatic thyroid tumors. Among the patients, none had received any treatment before thyroid surgery. TCRdb re-called the PCR reads with MiXCR. The top ten clones hold roughly 21% of a sample with almost 9,500 clones, 25% to 30% of them seen once. Sequenced: tumor tissue. Receptors originate from a female donor with papillary thyroid cancer or a benign thyroid nodule (not recorded which). Some clones in this sample may be carry-over from other donors' samples.

The V call is TRBV11-2, the J call TRBJ2-7; 10 nucleotides line up with TRBD2. The germline gives CDR1 SGHAT, CDR2 FQNNGV. V dropped 5 bases and J dropped 2; count of bases not matched to a gene: 18. The CDR3 loop spans 19 amino acids. Here the CDR3 reads CASSGSSEREGIRPYEQYF. The CDR3 DNA sequence: TGTGCCAGCAGCGGTAGTTCGGAGCGGGAGGGTATCAGACCCTACGAGCAGTACTTC.

This clone was recorded a few times. This chain uses TRBV6-1 with TRBJ1-3; D remains ambiguous. The ends were cut back, 7 bases at V and 4 bases at J, with 14 bases in the middle. The CDR3 is made up of 14 amino acids. Germline CDR1 is MNHNS and CDR2 is SASEGT. CDR3: CASINQEMGNTIYF. CDR3 DNA: TGTGCCAGCATCAATCAGGAGATGGGAAACACCATATATTTT.

This clone was seen a few times. V and J are TRBV6-1 and TRBJ1-2; D call uncertain. V shed 7 bases and J shed 4 bases, with 13 bases lying between them. Germline CDR1 is MNHNS and CDR2 is SASEGT. The CDR3 covers 13 residues. The CDR3 spells CASNTHPIYGYTF. CDR3 coding DNA: TGTGCCAGCAATACCCACCCAATCTATGGCTACACCTTC.

This clone is deemed medium-sized. The chain combines TRBV6-2 or TRBV6-3 with TRBJ2-2; possible D gene TRBD1, 6 bases. The CDR3 spans 13 residues. From germline, CDR1 is MNHEY and CDR2 SVGEGT. V was pared by 5 bases and J by 7 bases, with 11 bases between. DNA for the CDR3: TGTGCCAGCAGTCCGAGGGGGTTCGGGGAGCTGTTTTTT. Amino acid sequence: CASSPRGFGELFF.

The chain has TRBV3-1 and TRBJ1-5; D ambiguous. V lost 3 bases, J lost 12 bases, and 15 bases lay in between. Germline CDR1 is LGHDT and CDR2 is YNNKEL (reference sequence). The CDR3 contains 13 residues. The CDR3 bases are TGTGCCAGCAGCCAGTCCACCACCTGGCTCCAGCATTTT. Translation: CASSQSTTWLQHF. The whole variable domain, remainder taken from reference TRBV3-1 and TRBJ1-5, is DTAVSQTPKYLVTQMGNDKSIKCEQNLGHDTMYWYKQDSKKFLKIMFSYNNKELIINETVPNRFSPKSPDKAHLNLHINSLELGDSAVYFCASSQSTTWLQHFGDGTRLSIL.

This clone was picked up a small number of times. The V gene is TRBV28, the J gene TRBJ1-4, with D unresolved. This CDR3 comprises 17 residues. V was trimmed by 4 bases and J by 1 base, leaving 16 bases between them. CDR1 MDHEN and CDR2 SYDVKM come from the germline V gene. The CDR3 DNA reads TGTGCCAGCAGTTATGTGAGGAAGTCAGGAACTAATGAAAAACTGTTTTTT. Translating it yields CASSYVRKSGTNEKLFF.

Note on this clone: It is likely a read error, because the conserved phenylalanine at the end of the CDR3 is missing. This rearrangement joins TRBV15 to TRBJ2-7; D unclear. V lost 2 bases to trimming and J lost 0 bases, with 8 bases between them. In germline, CDR1 is LNHNV, CDR2 YYDKDF (reference sequence). The CDR3 is made up of 14 amino acids. The CDR3: CATSRQLSSYEQYL. The CDR3 nucleotides read TGTGCCACCAGCAGACAGTTGAGCTCCTACGAGCAGTACCTC.

V is TRBV11-2 and J is TRBJ2-7, with TRBD2 identical over 10 bases. Germline lookup yields CDR1 SGHAT and CDR2 FQNNGV. The CDR3 length is 15 residues. With 0 bases clipped from V and 3 bases from J, the junction kept 2 bases outside the gene matches. As DNA, the CDR3 is TGTGCCAGCAGCTTAGATCCTAGCGGGAGCTACGAGCAGTACGTC. Translating gives CASSLDPSGSYEQYV.

This clone has a count of ten or more. The same CDR3 is also encoded by other DNA sequences in this sample. This chain links TRBV4-2 with TRBJ1-6; D gene uncertain. Trimming pared 0 bases from V and 10 bases from J, leaving 19 bases between. The CDR3 sequence is 17 residues long. Germline-derived CDR1 and CDR2 are LGHNA and YNFKEQ. CDR3 DNA sequence: TGTGCCAGCAGCCAAGATTTTTGGGGAAACGGAGGCTCACCCCTCCACTTT. This gives the protein CASSQDFWGNGGSPLHF.

By share of the sample, this clone is medium-sized. V usage is TRBV6-4 and J usage is TRBJ2-3; TRBD2 aligns across 7 bases. J lost 2 bases, V lost 0 bases, and 2 bases had no gene match. The germline gives CDR1 MRHNA, CDR2 SNTAGT. This CDR3 comprises 15 residues. CDR3 sequence (DNA): TGTGCCAGCAGTGACTCGGCGGGGGACACAGATACGCAGTATTTT. Its protein is CASSDSAGDTDTQYF.

The sample holds many counts of this clone. This sequence may be a read error, since a much larger clone differs from it by one base. The same CDR3 is also encoded by other DNA sequences in this sample. V is TRBV19 and J is TRBJ2-5; no clear D gene. Per germline, CDR1 LNHDA and CDR2 SQIVND (reference sequence). CDR3 size: 14 residues. This CDR3 is CASSIVGLQETQYF. CDR3 nucleotides: TGCGCCAGTAGTATCGTCGGCTTGCAAGAGACCCAGTACTTC. Complete variable domain (other parts from reference TRBV19 and TRBJ2-5): DGGITQSPKYLFRKEGQNVTLSCEQNLNHDAMYWYRQDPGQGLRLIYYSQIVNDFQKGDIAEGYSVSREKKESFPLTVTSAQKNPTAFYLCASSIVGLQETQYFGPGTRLLVL.

This chain connects TRBV6-1 to TRBJ2-5; TRBD2 agrees at 7 bases. Germline V gives CDR1 MNHNS, CDR2 SASEGT. The CDR3 length is 14 residues. V shed 6 bases, J shed 1 base, and the junction held 5 bases outside the gene matches. The CDR3 region has the DNA TGTGCCAGCAGGCGGGGGTGGCTCCAAGAGACCCAGTACTTC. It codes for CASRRGWLQETQYF.

Here the CDR3 reads CASSLDGPLDEQFF. The CDR3 DNA reads as TGTGCCAGCAGTTTAGATGGCCCCTTGGATGAGCAGTTCTTC. V usage is TRBV12-3 or TRBV12-4 and J usage is TRBJ2-1; the D is unclear. The V end was cut by 1 base, the J end by 8 bases, with 12 bases between. The CDR3 consists of 14 residues.

This clone appeared many times. The rearrangement joins TRBV11-2 to TRBJ2-2, with D hard to call. This CDR3 region has 13 residues. Trimming shortened V by 7 bases and J by 9 bases, and 15 bases separated the two germline ends. From germline, CDR1 is SGHAT and CDR2 FQNNGV. CDR3: CASTGWGGRELFF. The CDR3 nucleotides read TGTGCCAGCACCGGATGGGGTGGCAGGGAGCTGTTTTTT.

The V call is TRBV2, the J call TRBJ2-7, with unresolved D. This CDR3 comprises 11 residues. Germline V gene data show CDR1 as SNHLY and CDR2 as FYNNEI. Trimming cost V 8 bases and J 7 bases, with 12 bases left between them. DNA for the CDR3: TGTGCCAGCTTGCGGAGTGGAGAGCAGTACTTC. It encodes CASLRSGEQYF.

DNA for the CDR3: TGTGCCAGCAGTGCGGTGGCAGGGTCGAACACCGGGGAGCTGTTTTTT. Its protein is CASSAVAGSNTGELFF. The genes are TRBV25-1 and TRBJ2-2, with D perhaps TRBD1 (5 bases). The V gene's germline CDR1 is MGHDK and CDR2 SYGVNS. The CDR3 spans 16 residues. V dropped 4 bases and J dropped 0 bases, with 12 bases sitting between them.

This clone is medium-sized. The chain is built from TRBV11-2 and TRBJ2-1; D gene ambiguous. V dropped 0 bases and J dropped 9 bases, with 15 bases sitting between them. Germline CDR1 SGHAT, CDR2 FQNNGV. The length of the CDR3 is 15 residues. The CDR3 nucleotides read TGTGCCAGCAGCTTAGATCCGGGCCCCAATGGTGAGCAGTTCTTC. It codes for CASSLDPGPNGEQFF. The variable domain in full, with the rest retrieved from reference TRBV11-2 and TRBJ2-1, is EAGVAQSPRYKIIEKRQSVAFWCNPISGHATLYWYQQILGQGPKLLIQFQNNGVVDDSQLPKDRFSAERLKGVDSTLKIQPAKLEDSAVYLCASSLDPGPNGEQFFGPGTRLTVL.

The chain uses TRBV6-2 or TRBV6-3 and TRBJ2-1; weak D call: TRBD2 (5 bases). Germline CDR1 is MNHEY and CDR2 is SVGEGT. Between the trimmed V and J ends, which lost 2 bases and 2 bases, there was a span of 7 bases. This CDR3 spans 14 amino acids. CDR3 in DNA: TGTGCCAGCAGTTACAACGGGGCCTACAATGAGCAGTTCTTC. It encodes CASSYNGAYNEQFF.

This clone was seen at least ten times. Here the CDR3 DNA reads TGCAGTGCTCCACTAACAGGGCGAGAGACCCAGTACTTC. The encoded protein is CSAPLTGRETQYF. The chain employs TRBV20-1 and TRBJ2-5; D may be TRBD1 (6 bases). Trimming left V 5 bases short and J 4 bases short, with 14 bases between. There are 13 residues in the CDR3. Germline CDR1 is DFQATT and CDR2 is SNEGSKA (reference sequence).

This clone ranks as large (0.1 to 1%). Additional DNA sequences in this sample encode the identical CDR3. V gene TRBV7-9 combines with J gene TRBJ2-7; TRBD1 matches 7 bases. CDR1 and CDR2 (germline): SEHNR, FQNEAQ (reference sequence). The V and J ends lost 5 bases and 4 bases, in that order; junction bases with no gene match: 5. The CDR3 covers 13 residues. The CDR3 here is CASSAGTAYEQYF. The DNA for the CDR3 is TGTGCCAGCAGCGCCGGGACAGCTTACGAGCAGTACTTC.

This clone has a handful of counts. The chain carries TRBV6-2 or TRBV6-3 and TRBJ1-2; D is unclear. Germline V gene sequence: CDR1 MNHEY, CDR2 SVGEGT. This CDR3 region has 14 residues. The V end was cut by 0 bases, the J end by 4 bases, with 9 bases between. The CDR3: CASSYSGKSYGYTF. The CDR3 bases are TGTGCCAGCAGTTACTCAGGGAAGAGCTATGGCTACACCTTC.

The chain uses TRBV9 and TRBJ2-2; D uncertain. CDR3 length: 13 amino acids. Per germline, CDR1 SGDLS and CDR2 YYNGEE. The V gene lost 0 bases and the J gene lost 5 bases, with 5 bases spanning the gap. The CDR3 DNA reads TGTGCCAGCAGCGTAGGGGGAACCGGGGAGCTGTTTTTT. Protein product: CASSVGGTGELFF.

The chain couples TRBV20-1 to TRBJ2-1; D is possibly TRBD2 (6 bases). The CDR3 length is 10 residues. V was clipped by 6 bases and J by 8 bases, with 8 bases between them. Germline CDR1 DFQATT, CDR2 SNEGSKA (reference sequence). CDR3 bases: TGCAGTGCCGGGGACTATGAGCAGTTCTTC. Its protein is CSAGDYEQFF.

In this sample, this clone is medium-sized. V usage is TRBV6-1 and J usage is TRBJ2-1, with 8 bases that match TRBD2. This CDR3 spans 16 amino acids. CDR1 and CDR2 (germline): MNHNS, SASEGT. The trim removed 7 bases at V and 3 bases at J, leaving 11 bases unmatched. The CDR3 DNA sequence: TGTGCCAGCACCTCACCCTTAGCGGGAAGCTACAATGAGCAGTTCTTC. This gives the protein CASTSPLAGSYNEQFF.

V gene TRBV6-5 combines with J gene TRBJ1-1; D gene uncertain. The CDR3 spans 15 residues. Trimming took off 2 bases at V and 5 bases at J, with 15 bases between the two ends. Germline CDR1 MNHEY, CDR2 SVGAGI. CDR3 DNA: TGTGCCAGCAGTTACGAAGAGGGTCTAGGAACTGAAGCTTTCTTT. This translates into CASSYEEGLGTEAFF.

The table lists this clone with many counts. The chain carries TRBV20-1 and TRBJ1-5; D is uncertain. The germline gives CDR1 DFQATT, CDR2 SNEGSKA (reference sequence). V lost 5 bases, J lost 6 bases, and 14 bases lay in between. CDR3 size: 13 residues. The CDR3 loop reads CSAWVGVGQPQHF. The CDR3, as DNA: TGCAGTGCTTGGGTCGGGGTAGGTCAGCCCCAGCATTTT.